A selection of T cell receptor beta chains follows, all from one sample in a study of vaccination effects on CD4 cells after COVID-19. For these receptors, no antigen is known. Measured with immunoSEQ multiplex PCR; TCRdb has only the in-frame clones, and not every one. The sample has more than 12,000 clones, around 75% seen once. The sequencing used CD4+ T cells from PBMCs cultured with HCoV-NL63 spike peptides, collected after COVID-19 vaccination. Receptors originate from a human donor who had a prior SARS-CoV-2 infection. The CDR3 runs from the conserved cysteine through the conserved F or W. The D gene is left open where the match is weak. Clone size appears in some rows only: once, few, many, or a class for an expanded clone.

d_call: NA; clone_size: NA; j_call: TRBJ2-3; cdr3_length: 12; v_call: TRBV5-5; cdr3_aa: CASSFNTDTQYF; cdr3_nt: TGTGCCAGCAGCTTCAACACAGATACGCAGTATTTT
d_call: TRBD1; clone_size: NA; j_call: TRBJ2-7; cdr3_length: 15; v_call: TRBV6-5; cdr3_aa: CASRSGASGGYEQYF; cdr3_nt: TGTGCCAGCAGGTCCGGGGCATCAGGGGGCTACGAGCAGTACTTC
d_call: NA; clone_size: NA; j_call: TRBJ1-4; cdr3_length: 13; v_call: TRBV11-3; cdr3_aa: CASSLNVNEKLFF; cdr3_nt: TGTGCCAGCAGCTTAAACGTTAATGAAAAACTGTTTTTT
d_call: TRBD1; clone_size: NA; j_call: TRBJ2-3; cdr3_length: 15; v_call: TRBV20-1; cdr3_aa: CSASYEGAGTDTQYF; cdr3_nt: TGCAGTGCTAGTTATGAGGGGGCGGGCACAGATACGCAGTATTTT
d_call: NA; clone_size: NA; j_call: TRBJ2-1; cdr3_length: 19; v_call: TRBV21-1; cdr3_aa: CASSKVRLAGLFSYNEQFF; cdr3_nt: TGTGCCAGCAGCAAAGTCAGACTAGCGGGGCTTTTCTCCTACAATGAGCAGTTCTTC
d_call: NA; clone_size: NA; j_call: TRBJ2-7; cdr3_length: 14; v_call: TRBV5-1; cdr3_aa: CASSSLPGRYEQYF; cdr3_nt: TGCGCCAGCAGCTCCCTTCCCGGGAGATACGAGCAGTACTTC
d_call: NA; clone_size: NA; j_call: TRBJ2-3; cdr3_length: 13; v_call: TRBV19; cdr3_aa: CASSIGGPDTQYF; cdr3_nt: TGTGCCAGTAGTATCGGGGGCCCAGATACGCAGTATTTT
d_call: NA; clone_size: NA; j_call: TRBJ2-3; cdr3_length: 14; v_call: TRBV5-8; cdr3_aa: CASSRLSVTDTQYF; cdr3_nt: TGTGCCAGCAGCCGACTTTCAGTCACAGATACGCAGTATTTT
d_call: NA; clone_size: few; j_call: TRBJ1-1; cdr3_length: 14; v_call: TRBV7-9; cdr3_aa: CASSSRADGPEAFF; cdr3_nt: TGTGCCAGCAGTTCACGAGCGGACGGCCCTGAAGCTTTCTTT
d_call: NA; clone_size: NA; j_call: TRBJ1-1; cdr3_length: 13; v_call: TRBV12-3/TRBV12-4; cdr3_aa: CASSQLLNTEAFF; cdr3_nt: TGTGCCAGCAGTCAACTCCTGAACACTGAAGCTTTCTTT
d_call: NA; clone_size: NA; j_call: TRBJ1-4; cdr3_length: 16; v_call: TRBV5-6; cdr3_aa: CASSLGQTATNEKLFF; cdr3_nt: TGTGCCAGCAGCTTGGGACAGACTGCAACTAATGAAAAACTGTTTTTT
d_call: NA; clone_size: NA; j_call: TRBJ2-3; cdr3_length: 16; v_call: TRBV6-2/TRBV6-3; cdr3_aa: CASSSRAGQSQDTQYF; cdr3_nt: TGTGCCAGCAGTTCACGGGCGGGACAGTCACAAGATACGCAGTATTTT
d_call: NA; clone_size: NA; j_call: TRBJ2-6; cdr3_length: 14; v_call: TRBV15; cdr3_aa: CATGEQSGANVLTF; cdr3_nt: TGTGCCACCGGAGAGCAATCTGGGGCCAACGTCCTGACTTTC
d_call: NA; clone_size: NA; j_call: TRBJ1-5; cdr3_length: 16; v_call: TRBV6-5; cdr3_aa: CASSYRGLYSNQPQHF; cdr3_nt: TGTGCCAGCAGTTACAGGGGGTTGTATAGCAATCAGCCCCAGCATTTT
d_call: TRBD2; clone_size: few; j_call: TRBJ2-2; cdr3_length: 18; v_call: TRBV7-9; cdr3_aa: CASSLGLAGILNTGELFF; cdr3_nt: TGTGCCAGCAGCTTAGGGCTAGCGGGGATCCTGAACACCGGGGAGCTGTTTTTT
d_call: TRBD2; clone_size: few; j_call: TRBJ2-3; cdr3_length: 18; v_call: TRBV7-3; cdr3_aa: CASSLTALAGGHTDTQYF; cdr3_nt: TGTGCCAGCAGCTTAACGGCACTAGCGGGGGGTCACACAGATACGCAGTATTTT
d_call: NA; clone_size: NA; j_call: TRBJ1-6; cdr3_length: 16; v_call: TRBV6-5; cdr3_aa: CASSYSRIRLNSPLHF; cdr3_nt: TGTGCCAGCAGTTACTCGAGGATCAGGCTTAATTCACCCCTCCACTTT
d_call: TRBD2; clone_size: NA; j_call: TRBJ2-3; cdr3_length: 16; v_call: TRBV7-8; cdr3_aa: CASSRTSGTYTDTQYF; cdr3_nt: TGTGCCAGCAGCCGGACTAGCGGAACATACACAGATACGCAGTATTTT
d_call: TRBD1; clone_size: NA; j_call: TRBJ2-6; cdr3_length: 18; v_call: TRBV5-4; cdr3_aa: CASSFGQGIITGANVLTF; cdr3_nt: TGTGCCAGCAGCTTCGGACAGGGTATTATAACTGGGGCCAACGTCCTGACTTTC
d_call: NA; clone_size: NA; j_call: TRBJ2-3; cdr3_length: 13; v_call: TRBV27; cdr3_aa: CASTHERTDTQYF; cdr3_nt: TGTGCCAGCACCCATGAGCGCACAGATACGCAGTATTTT
d_call: NA; clone_size: few; j_call: TRBJ2-2; cdr3_length: 15; v_call: TRBV6-5; cdr3_aa: CASKRWGTNTGELFF; cdr3_nt: TGTGCCAGCAAACGATGGGGGACGAACACCGGGGAGCTGTTTTTT
d_call: NA; clone_size: NA; j_call: TRBJ1-4; cdr3_length: 15; v_call: TRBV18; cdr3_aa: CASSPGTEPNEKLFF; cdr3_nt: TGTGCCAGCTCACCAGGAACAGAACCCAATGAAAAACTGTTTTTT